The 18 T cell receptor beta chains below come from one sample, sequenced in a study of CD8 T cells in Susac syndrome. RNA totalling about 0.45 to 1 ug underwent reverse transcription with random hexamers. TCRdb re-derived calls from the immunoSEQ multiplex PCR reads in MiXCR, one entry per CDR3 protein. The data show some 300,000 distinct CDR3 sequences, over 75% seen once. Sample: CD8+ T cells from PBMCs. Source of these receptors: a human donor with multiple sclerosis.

CDR3 nucleotides: TGTGCCAGCAGCGATACAGGGAGCCTCACAGATACGCAGTATTTT. Protein: CASSDTGSLTDTQYF. The V call is TRBV9, the J call TRBJ2-3; D perhaps matches TRBD1 (6 bases). This CDR3 has 15 residues. Germline values: CDR1 SGDLS, CDR2 YYNGEE. The V and J ends lost 3 bases and 2 bases respectively, with 13 bases between them.

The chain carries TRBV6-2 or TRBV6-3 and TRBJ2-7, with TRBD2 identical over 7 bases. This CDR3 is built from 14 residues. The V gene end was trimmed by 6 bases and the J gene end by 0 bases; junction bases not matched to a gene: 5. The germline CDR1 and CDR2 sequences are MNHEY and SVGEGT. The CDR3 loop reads CASRLAISSYEQYF. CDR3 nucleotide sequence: TGTGCCAGCAGACTAGCGATTAGCTCCTACGAGCAGTACTTC.

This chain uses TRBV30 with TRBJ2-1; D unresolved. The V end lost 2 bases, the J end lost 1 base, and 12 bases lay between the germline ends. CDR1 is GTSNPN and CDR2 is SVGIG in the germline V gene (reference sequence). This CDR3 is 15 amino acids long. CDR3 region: CAWSPYSSSYNEQFF. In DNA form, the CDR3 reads TGTGCCTGGAGTCCTTACTCATCTTCCTACAATGAGCAGTTCTTC.

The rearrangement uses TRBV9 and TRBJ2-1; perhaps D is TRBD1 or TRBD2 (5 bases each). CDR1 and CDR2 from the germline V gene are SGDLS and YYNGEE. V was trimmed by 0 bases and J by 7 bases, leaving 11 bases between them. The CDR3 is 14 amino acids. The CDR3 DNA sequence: TGTGCCAGCAGCGTAGGGGCAGGGAGTAATGAGCAGTTCTTC. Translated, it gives CASSVGAGSNEQFF. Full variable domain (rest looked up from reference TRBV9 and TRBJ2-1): DSGVTQTPKHLITATGQRVTLRCSPRSGDLSVYWYQQSLDQGLQFLIQYYNGEERAKGNILERFSAQQFPDLHSELNLSSLELGDSALYFCASSVGAGSNEQFFGPGTRLTVL.

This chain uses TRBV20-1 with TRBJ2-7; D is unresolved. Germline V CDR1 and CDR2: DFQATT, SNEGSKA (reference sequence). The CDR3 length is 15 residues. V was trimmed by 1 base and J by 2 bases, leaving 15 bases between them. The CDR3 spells CSARGIATYTYEQYF. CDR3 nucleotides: TGCAGTGCTAGAGGTATTGCGACATACACCTACGAGCAGTACTTC.

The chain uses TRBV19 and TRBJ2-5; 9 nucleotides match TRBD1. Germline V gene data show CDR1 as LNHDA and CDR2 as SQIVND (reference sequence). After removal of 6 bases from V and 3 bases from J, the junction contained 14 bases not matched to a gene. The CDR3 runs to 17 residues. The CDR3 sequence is CASSTPGQGVVKETQYF. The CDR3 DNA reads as TGTGCCAGTAGCACACCGGGACAGGGCGTAGTGAAAGAGACCCAGTACTTC.

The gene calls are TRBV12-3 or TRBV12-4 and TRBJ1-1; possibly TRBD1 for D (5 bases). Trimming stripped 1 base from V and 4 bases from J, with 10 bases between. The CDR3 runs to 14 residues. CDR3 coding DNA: TGTGCCAGCAGTTTAGTGGGGGACCCCACTGAAGCTTTCTTT. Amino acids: CASSLVGDPTEAFF.

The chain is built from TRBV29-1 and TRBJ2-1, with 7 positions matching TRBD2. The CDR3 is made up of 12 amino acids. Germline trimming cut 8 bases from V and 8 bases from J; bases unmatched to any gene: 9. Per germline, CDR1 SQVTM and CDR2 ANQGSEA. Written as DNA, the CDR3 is TGCAGCACACAGCGGGAATTGGATGAGCAGTTCTTC. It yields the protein CSTQRELDEQFF.

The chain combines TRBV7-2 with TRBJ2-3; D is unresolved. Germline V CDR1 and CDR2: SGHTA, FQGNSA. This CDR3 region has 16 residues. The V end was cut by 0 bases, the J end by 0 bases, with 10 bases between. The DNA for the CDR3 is TGTGCCAGCAGCTTAGCGCCGGAGTATAGCACAGATACGCAGTATTTT. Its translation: CASSLAPEYSTDTQYF.

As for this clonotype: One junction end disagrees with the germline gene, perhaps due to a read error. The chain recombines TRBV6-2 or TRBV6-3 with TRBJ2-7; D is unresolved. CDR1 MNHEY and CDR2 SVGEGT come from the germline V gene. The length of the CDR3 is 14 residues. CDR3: CASSYFGSHYEQYF. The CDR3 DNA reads TGTGCCAGCAGCTACTTTGGGTCTCACTACGAGCAGTACTTC.

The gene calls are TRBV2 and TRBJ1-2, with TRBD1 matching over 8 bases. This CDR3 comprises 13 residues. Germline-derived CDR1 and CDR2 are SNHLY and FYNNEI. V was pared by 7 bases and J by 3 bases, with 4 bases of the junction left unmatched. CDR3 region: CASMTGEDYGYTF. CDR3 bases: TGTGCCAGCATGACAGGGGAGGACTATGGCTACACCTTC.

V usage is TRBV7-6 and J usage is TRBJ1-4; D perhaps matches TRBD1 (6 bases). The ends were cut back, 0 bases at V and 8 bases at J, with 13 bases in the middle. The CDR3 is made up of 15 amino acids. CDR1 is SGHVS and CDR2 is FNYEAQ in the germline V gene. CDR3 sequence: CASSLAQAGVEKLFF. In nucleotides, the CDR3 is TGTGCCAGCAGCTTAGCGCAGGCAGGGGTCGAAAAACTGTTTTTT.

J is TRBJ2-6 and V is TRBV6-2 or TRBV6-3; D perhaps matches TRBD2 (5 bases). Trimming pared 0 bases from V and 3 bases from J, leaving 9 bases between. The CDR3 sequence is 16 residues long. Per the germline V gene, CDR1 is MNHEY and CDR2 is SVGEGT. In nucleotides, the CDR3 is TGTGCCAGCAGTTACTCGCCCGGGGTTGGGGCCAACGTCCTGACTTTC. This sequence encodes CASSYSPGVGANVLTF.

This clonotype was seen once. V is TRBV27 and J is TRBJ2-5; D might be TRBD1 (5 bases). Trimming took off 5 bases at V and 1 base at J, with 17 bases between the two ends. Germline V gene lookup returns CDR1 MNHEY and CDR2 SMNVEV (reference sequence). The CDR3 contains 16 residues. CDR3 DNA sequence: TGTGCCAGCAGTCCTTATCCAGGGAACCCCCAAGAGACCCAGTACTTC. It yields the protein CASSPYPGNPQETQYF.

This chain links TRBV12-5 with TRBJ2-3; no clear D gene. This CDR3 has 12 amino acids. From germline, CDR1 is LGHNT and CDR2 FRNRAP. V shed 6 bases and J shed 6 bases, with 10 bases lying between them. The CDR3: CASGQDRDTQYF. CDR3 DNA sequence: TGTGCTAGTGGCCAGGACCGGGATACGCAGTATTTT.

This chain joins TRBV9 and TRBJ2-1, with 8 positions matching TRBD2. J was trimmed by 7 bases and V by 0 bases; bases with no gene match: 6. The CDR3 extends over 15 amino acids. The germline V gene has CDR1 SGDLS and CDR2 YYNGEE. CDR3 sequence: CASSVEGLVWNEQFF. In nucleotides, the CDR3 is TGTGCCAGCAGCGTAGAGGGACTAGTATGGAATGAGCAGTTCTTC.

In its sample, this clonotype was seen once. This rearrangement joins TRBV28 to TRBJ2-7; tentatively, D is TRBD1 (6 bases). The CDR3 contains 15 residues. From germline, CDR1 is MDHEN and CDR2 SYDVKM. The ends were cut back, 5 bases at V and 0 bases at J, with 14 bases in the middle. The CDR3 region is CASSPGTLVSYEQYF. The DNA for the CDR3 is TGTGCCAGCAGTCCCGGGACACTGGTCTCCTACGAGCAGTACTTC.

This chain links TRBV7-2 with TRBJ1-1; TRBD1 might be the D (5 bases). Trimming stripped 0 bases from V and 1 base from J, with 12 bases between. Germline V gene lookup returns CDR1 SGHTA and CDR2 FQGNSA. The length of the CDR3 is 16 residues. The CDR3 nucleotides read TGTGCCAGCAGCTTAGCGGCGCCAGGGAGGAACACTGAAGCTTTCTTT. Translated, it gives CASSLAAPGRNTEAFF. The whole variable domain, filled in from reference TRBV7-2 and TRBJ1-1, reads GAGVSQSPSNKVTEKGKDVELRCDPISGHTALYWYRQSLGQGLEFLIYFQGNSAPDKSGLPSDRFSAERTGGSVSTLTIQRTQQEDSAVYLCASSLAAPGRNTEAFFGQGTRLTVV.